Below, one T cell receptor beta chain is given with its context. Its cognate antigen is unknown. The data were taken from a study of T cell responses to AZD1222 COVID-19 vaccine. Broader study findings: Reports say nearly half of spike-specific TCRs go after unmutated variant regions.

The assay was immunoSEQ multiplex PCR, and TCRdb's table has in-frame clones only and misses some. The sample has 95,000 to 150,000 clones, roughly 88% seen once. Germline V CDR1 and CDR2: SGHAT, FQNNGV. The trim removed 5 bases at V and 0 bases at J, leaving 5 bases unmatched. The CDR3 spans 19 residues. The chain combines TRBV11-2 with TRBJ2-6, with TRBD2 identical over 15 bases. The source is an adult in good health. The starting material was peripheral blood, obtained on day 0 of AZD1222 vaccination. As DNA, the CDR3 is TGTGCCAGCAGCCCAGGACTAGCGGGGGGGCTCTCTGGGGCCAACGTCCTGACTTTC. This gives the protein CASSPGLAGGLSGANVLTF.